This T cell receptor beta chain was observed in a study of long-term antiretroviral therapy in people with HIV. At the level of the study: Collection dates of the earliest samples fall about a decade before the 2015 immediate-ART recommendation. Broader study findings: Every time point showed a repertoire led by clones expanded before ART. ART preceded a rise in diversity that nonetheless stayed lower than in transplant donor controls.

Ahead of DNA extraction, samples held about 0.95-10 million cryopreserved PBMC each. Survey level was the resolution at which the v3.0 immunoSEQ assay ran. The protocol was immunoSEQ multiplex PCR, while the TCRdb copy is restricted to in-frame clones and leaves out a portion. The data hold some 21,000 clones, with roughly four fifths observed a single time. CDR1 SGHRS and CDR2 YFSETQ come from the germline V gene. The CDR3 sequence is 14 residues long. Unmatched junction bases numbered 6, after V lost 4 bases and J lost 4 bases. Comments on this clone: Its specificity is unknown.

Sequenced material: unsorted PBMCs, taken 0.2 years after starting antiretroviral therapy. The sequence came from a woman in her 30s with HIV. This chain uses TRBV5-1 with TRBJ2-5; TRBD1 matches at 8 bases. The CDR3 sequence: CASSPGQGAETQYF. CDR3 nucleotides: TGCGCCAGCAGCCCCGGACAGGGTGCAGAGACCCAGTACTTC.